This T cell receptor beta chain was sequenced in a study of neoadjuvant anti-PD-1 for oral cavity cancer. Study at large: Patients without progression got a fourth dose around day 43.

Patients were newly diagnosed with stage II-IVA oral cavity squamous cell carcinoma without prior systemic or radiation treatment. Patients had HPV-negative, locally advanced oral cavity squamous cell carcinoma. Six replicates per PBMC sample, mostly from roughly 490 ng of genomic DNA. The assay was immunoSEQ multiplex PCR, and TCRdb's table has in-frame clones only and misses some. The sample holds approximately 37,000 clones, around nine tenths seen once. The CDR3 has 11 residues. The germline gives CDR1 DFQATT, CDR2 SNEGSKA (reference sequence). Trimming removed 2 bases at V and 11 bases at J, with 12 bases between.

The chain couples TRBV20-1 to TRBJ1-1, with no clear D. The origin of this receptor is a person aged 35-80 years with oral cavity squamous cell carcinoma. The sequencing used PBMCs, collected before nivolumab (anti-PD-1) treatment. This CDR3 is CSARTPTRAFF. DNA for the CDR3: TGCAGTGCTAGAACCCCCACCAGGGCTTTCTTT.